This T cell receptor (beta chain) was sequenced during a study of shared clonotypes between healthy human individuals. Across the whole study: For every donor, three CD4 naive, three CD4 memory, two CD8 naive and one CD8 memory plates were used. Study-wide results and limits: Against clonotypes common to all four donors, non-shared ones had lower generation probabilities.

Details on this clone: Its antigen remains unidentified.

The protocol was immunoSEQ multiplex PCR, while the TCRdb copy is restricted to in-frame clones and leaves out a portion. The repertoire holds 950,000 to 1,100,000 clones, with more than 65% as singletons. Germline CDR1 SQVTM, CDR2 ANQGSEA. The CDR3 is made up of 13 amino acids. V gave up 4 bases and J gave up 3 bases, with 13 bases separating them. What was sequenced was memory CD4+ T cells sorted from blood. Described subset: CD45RA-negative fraction. The receptor was derived from a man younger than 35 in good health. This chain links TRBV29-1 with TRBJ2-7; D assignment may be TRBD1 or TRBD2 (5 bases each). DNA for the CDR3: TGCAGCGTTGTGGGGGATCCCGGCTACGAGCAGTACTTC. As protein: CSVVGDPGYEQYF.